A single sample gave rise to the 20 T cell receptor beta chains below, sequenced in a study of chemoradiotherapy in HPV16-positive cancers. Clones were read by immunoSEQ multiplex PCR, and TCRdb kept only the in-frame ones, dropping some. The sample records approximately 1,500 clones, 70% to 90% being singletons. The starting material was tumor tissue, obtained from a patient who underwent chemoradiotherapy. These receptors were taken from a human donor with HPV-associated anogenital cancer.

This chain joins TRBV11-3 and TRBJ2-7; TRBD2 matches 7 bases. V trimming: 5 bases; J trimming: 4 bases; junction bases outside the gene matches: 5. The CDR3 covers 13 residues. Germline V gene data show CDR1 as SGHNT and CDR2 as YENEEA. CDR3 amino acids: CASSGGLKYEQYF. The CDR3 nucleotides are TGTGCCAGCAGCGGGGGACTAAAATACGAGCAGTACTTC.

V and J are TRBV7-3 and TRBJ2-5; possibly TRBD1 for D (5 bases). This CDR3 has 15 residues. Germline V lookup: CDR1 SGHTA, CDR2 FQGTGA. Trimming shortened V by 2 bases and J by 5 bases, and 15 bases separated the two germline ends. In DNA form, the CDR3 reads TGTGCCAGCAGCTTACGATGGGGCAGCCACGAGACCCAGTACTTC. Its translation: CASSLRWGSHETQYF.

The V and J genes are TRBV19 and TRBJ2-3; 9 nucleotides agree with TRBD2. From germline, CDR1 is LNHDA and CDR2 SQIVND (reference sequence). Losses at the gene ends were 3 bases for V and 5 bases for J; bases not matched to a gene: 6. The CDR3 spans 15 residues. CDR3 in DNA: TGTGCCAGTAGTATTGGGGCGGGAGGGGGAGATACGCAGTATTTT. Translated: CASSIGAGGGDTQYF.

The chain carries TRBV11-2 and TRBJ1-1; D is uncertain. V lost 10 bases and J lost 10, with 13 bases in between. Germline V gives CDR1 SGHAT, CDR2 FQNNGV. The CDR3 totals 10 residues. CDR3 in amino acids: CATSIGGAFF. The CDR3 DNA sequence: TGTGCCACCTCTATTGGAGGAGCTTTCTTT.

This sequence joins TRBV28 and TRBJ1-2; possibly TRBD1 for D (5 bases). Trimming left V 1 base short and J 6 bases short, with 21 bases between. This CDR3 spans 17 amino acids. CDR1 is MDHEN, CDR2 SYDVKM, per germline. In DNA form, the CDR3 reads TGTGCCAGCAGTTTATTGCCTCGCGGGGGGGATAGAAATGGCTACACCTTC. It encodes CASSLLPRGGDRNGYTF.

This clone was detected only once. The rearrangement links TRBV30 to TRBJ2-7; D uncertain. V was cut by 0 bases and J by 5 bases, with 11 bases left in between. The CDR3 runs to 13 residues. The germline gives CDR1 GTSNPN, CDR2 SVGIG (reference sequence). The CDR3 DNA sequence: TGTGCCTGGAGTGTGCATCAAGCTAACGAGCAGTACTTC. Encoded protein: CAWSVHQANEQYF.

The chain is built from TRBV19 and TRBJ2-7; 8 bases match TRBD1. The CDR3 sequence is 15 residues long. V dropped 4 bases and J dropped 4; count of bases not matched to a gene: 9. CDR1 LNHDA and CDR2 SQIVND come from the germline V gene (reference sequence). This chain's CDR3 is CASSKETGEAYEQYF. CDR3 sequence (DNA): TGTGCCAGTAGTAAAGAGACAGGGGAAGCGTACGAGCAGTACTTC.

The J gene is TRBJ2-7, the V gene TRBV6-5; no clear D gene. The CDR3 extends over 12 amino acids. Germline assignment: CDR1 MNHEY and CDR2 SVGAGI. Trimming removed 4 bases at V and 4 bases at J, with 8 bases between. The CDR3 DNA is TGTGCCAGCAGTTCCTCTGGATACGAGCAGTACTTC. This sequence encodes CASSSSGYEQYF.

The gene calls are TRBV7-8 and TRBJ2-7; D remains unclear. V lost 3 bases, J lost 1 base, and 4 bases lay in between. The CDR3 is 12 residues long. The germline V gene has CDR1 SGHVS and CDR2 FQNEAQ. The CDR3 region is CASSLGSYEQYF. The DNA for the CDR3 is TGTGCCAGCAGCTTGGGTTCCTACGAGCAGTACTTC.

V gene TRBV28 combines with J gene TRBJ2-5; D gene uncertain. The length of the CDR3 is 13 residues. Germline V gene lookup returns CDR1 MDHEN and CDR2 SYDVKM. The V end lost 2 bases, the J end lost 2 bases, and 6 bases lay between the germline ends. The CDR3 sequence: CASSLTQQETQYF. In nucleotides, the CDR3 is TGTGCCAGCAGTTTAACACAGCAAGAGACCCAGTACTTC.

This chain joins TRBV27 and TRBJ1-4; D ambiguous. Trimming cost V 4 bases and J 8 bases, with 14 bases left between them. This CDR3 region has 14 residues. In germline, CDR1 is MNHEY, CDR2 SMNVEV (reference sequence). Here the CDR3 DNA reads TGTGCCAGCAGTTCGCTAGTAAATGGAGAAAAACTGTTTTTT. It yields the protein CASSSLVNGEKLFF. The entire variable domain, with the rest obtained from reference TRBV27 and TRBJ1-4, is as follows: EAQVTQNPRYLITVTGKKLTVTCSQNMNHEYMSWYRQDPGLGLRQIYYSMNVEVTDKGDVPEGYKVSRKEKRNFPLILESPSPNQTSLYFCASSSLVNGEKLFFGSGTQLSVL.

The CDR3 DNA reads as TGTGCCAGCAGTTCCACCAGCGGGAGGTGGAACAATGAGCAGTTCTTC. It is translated as CASSSTSGRWNNEQFF. This chain joins TRBV13 and TRBJ2-1; 9 bases line up with TRBD2. There are 16 residues in the CDR3. Germline V CDR1 and CDR2: PRHDT, FYEKMQ (reference sequence). The junction had 11 bases not matched to a gene; V was cut back by 6 bases and J by 5 bases.

This clone was seen just once. CDR3 amino acids: CASSEARGTSGRRETQYF. The CDR3 nucleotides are TGTGCCAGCAGTGAAGCCCGGGGGACTAGCGGGAGACGAGAGACCCAGTACTTC. This rearrangement joins TRBV6-1 to TRBJ2-5; 14 bases are a match to TRBD2. After removal of 0 bases from V and 4 bases from J, the junction contained 7 bases not matched to a gene. The CDR3 covers 18 residues. CDR1 is MNHNS and CDR2 is SASEGT in the germline V gene.

J is TRBJ2-1 and V is TRBV2, with D possibly called TRBD1 or TRBD2 (5 bases each). Per the germline V gene, CDR1 is SNHLY and CDR2 is FYNNEI. This CDR3 spans 13 amino acids. Trimming cost V 8 bases and J 3 bases, with 11 bases left between them. CDR3 sequence: CASRRDHYNEQFF. CDR3 nucleotides: TGTGCCAGCCGCAGGGACCACTACAATGAGCAGTTCTTC.

This chain uses TRBV9 with TRBJ2-5; D is unresolved. The length of the CDR3 is 17 residues. Germline CDR1 SGDLS, CDR2 YYNGEE. V lost 0 bases, J lost 4 bases, and 19 bases lay in between. The CDR3 DNA sequence: TGTGCCAGCAGCGTAGAAGGCCGACCGGGCGTAGGAGAGACCCAGTACTTC. This encodes CASSVEGRPGVGETQYF.

Of note for this clone: Other DNA sequences within the sample encode an identical CDR3. The chain uses TRBV6-1 and TRBJ1-5, with a possible D match to TRBD1 (5 bases). The CDR3 is 14 residues long. Germline-derived CDR1 and CDR2 are MNHNS and SASEGT. Deletions cut 0 bases from V and 7 bases from J, with 10 bases between. CDR3 coding DNA: TGTGCCAGCAGTGAAGCGGGGGGGTCCCAGCCCCAGCATTTT. This codes for CASSEAGGSQPQHF.

V and J are TRBV6-1 and TRBJ1-5; the D gene is possibly TRBD1 (6 bases). This CDR3 region has 15 residues. The germline V gene has CDR1 MNHNS and CDR2 SASEGT. The V and J ends lost 6 bases and 5 bases respectively, with 17 bases between them. The CDR3 nucleotides read TGTGCCAGCAGCCCGATAGGGGGGGCTTATCAGCCCCAGCATTTT. Translating it yields CASSPIGGAYQPQHF.

The chain carries TRBV2 and TRBJ1-1; 8 nucleotides agree with TRBD1. V dropped 5 bases and J dropped 2; count of bases not matched to a gene: 4. The CDR3 covers 14 residues. CDR1 SNHLY and CDR2 FYNNEI come from the germline V gene. CDR3 sequence (DNA): TGTGCCAGCAGTCCCGGGACAGGTAACACTGAAGCTTTCTTT. Its translation: CASSPGTGNTEAFF.

This chain links TRBV7-3 with TRBJ2-7; no clear D gene. V lost 8 bases, J lost 2 bases, and 10 bases lay in between. Germline loops: CDR1 SGHTA, CDR2 FQGTGA. The CDR3 consists of 12 residues. CDR3 sequence (DNA): TGTGCCAGCGGGTCGTCCCCCTACGAGCAGTACTTC. It codes for CASGSSPYEQYF. The whole variable domain, filled in from reference TRBV7-3 and TRBJ2-7, reads GAGVSQTPSNKVTEKGKYVELRCDPISGHTALYWYRQSLGQGPEFLIYFQGTGAADDSGLPNDRFFAVRPEGSVSTLKIQRTERGDSAVYLCASGSSPYEQYFGPGTRLTVT.

The chain recombines TRBV9 with TRBJ2-1; D is undetermined. The CDR3 loop spans 12 amino acids. Germline assignment: CDR1 SGDLS and CDR2 YYNGEE. V lost 0 bases to trimming and J lost 3 bases, with 1 base between them. The CDR3: CASSVGYNEQFF. The DNA for the CDR3 is TGTGCCAGCAGCGTAGGCTACAATGAGCAGTTCTTC.